The next 19 T cell receptor beta chains were all read from a single sample in a study of T cells after yellow fever vaccination. MiXCR, run by TCRdb on the 5' RACE reads, gives a single entry per CDR3 protein. Among around 50,000 distinct CDR3 sequences listed, about 7.9% were seen once. This material consisted of CD8+ T cells sorted from PBMCs, taken approximately 15 days after the first yellow fever vaccination. These receptors all stem from a man between 18 and 29 years old who received the YFV17D yellow fever vaccine.

The chain combines TRBV28 with TRBJ2-1; TRBD2 aligns across 7 bases. There are 14 residues in the CDR3. Germline values: CDR1 MDHEN, CDR2 SYDVKM. With 5 bases clipped from V and 7 bases from J, the junction kept 8 bases outside the gene matches. The CDR3 protein is CASSLGLGSNEQFF. The CDR3 nucleotides read TGTGCCAGCAGTCTTGGACTAGGATCTAATGAGCAGTTCTTC. Full variable domain (remainder filled in from reference TRBV28 and TRBJ2-1): DVKVTQSSRYLVKRTGEKVFLECVQDMDHENMFWYRQDPGLGLRLIYFSYDVKMKEKGDIPEGYSVSREKKERFSLILESASTNQTSMYLCASSLGLGSNEQFFGPGTRLTVL.

The table lists this clonotype with many counts. V gene TRBV6-1 combines with J gene TRBJ2-1, with D unresolved. CDR1 is MNHNS and CDR2 is SASEGT in the germline V gene. Trimming took 2 bases from V and 6 from J, leaving 14 bases between them. The CDR3 runs to 15 residues. CDR3 loop: CASSEQPSLLNEQFF. The CDR3 nucleotides are TGTGCCAGCAGTGAACAACCGTCTTTACTCAATGAGCAGTTCTTC.

This clonotype was seen many times. The chain employs TRBV5-6 and TRBJ1-6; D is unresolved. CDR3 length: 12 residues. Deletions cut 0 bases from V and 10 bases from J, with 5 bases between. The V gene's germline CDR1 is SGHDT and CDR2 YYEEEE. The DNA of the CDR3 is TGTGCCAGCAGCTTGGTGGACTCACCCCTCCACTTT. Translation: CASSLVDSPLHF.

Turning to this clonotype: A read error may be the cause here, since a much bigger clone is one base away. No conserved phenylalanine or tryptophan is present at the end of the CDR3, so a read error is the likely explanation. The CDR3 DNA reads as TGTGCCAGCAGCCGGGCCCCAGTTGAGCAGTTCTCC. Amino acid sequence: CASSRAPVEQFS. The V call is TRBV12-3 or TRBV12-4, the J call TRBJ2-1; D gene uncertain. This CDR3 spans 12 amino acids. V gave up 6 bases and J gave up 9 bases, with 12 bases separating them.

This clonotype has at least ten counts. V gene TRBV20-1 combines with J gene TRBJ2-5, with 8 positions matching TRBD1. The CDR3 is made up of 13 amino acids. After removal of 2 bases from V and 5 bases from J, the junction contained 4 bases not matched to a gene. Per germline, CDR1 DFQATT and CDR2 SNEGSKA (reference sequence). CDR3 region: CSARQGAVETQYF. The CDR3 coding sequence is TGCAGTGCTAGACAGGGGGCTGTGGAGACCCAGTACTTC.

In its sample, this clonotype was seen many times. This chain joins TRBV29-1 and TRBJ2-6, with a possible D match to TRBD1 (6 bases). With 6 bases removed from V and 0 bases from J, the gap between germline ends came to 18 bases. The V gene's germline CDR1 is SQVTM and CDR2 ANQGSEA. The CDR3 runs to 17 residues. CDR3 nucleotide sequence: TGCAGCGTGGTCTCGGGACACGTGAACTCTGGGGCCAACGTCCTGACTTTC. Protein: CSVVSGHVNSGANVLTF.

This clonotype was recorded many times. The chain carries TRBV6-1 and TRBJ2-3, with D unclear. Trimming stripped 4 bases from V and 3 bases from J, with 14 bases between. This CDR3 has 15 amino acids. Germline CDR1 reads MNHNS; CDR2 reads SASEGT. DNA of the CDR3: TGTGCCAGCAGTGGCTTTTCGGGTGTAACAGATACGCAGTATTTT. It encodes CASSGFSGVTDTQYF.

There are many counts of this clonotype. The chain recombines TRBV21-1 with TRBJ1-4. TRBV21-1 is a pseudogene locus. The CDR3 has 15 residues. In nucleotides, the CDR3 is TGTGCCGGGAAGCGAAAGGATTCACCTAATGAAAAACTGTTTTTT. Amino acid sequence: CAGKRKDSPNEKLFF.

At least ten counts were recorded for this clonotype. This sequence joins TRBV5-1 and TRBJ2-1; TRBD2 matches 16 bases. The ends lost 4 bases at V and 5 bases at J; junction bases unmatched: 3. Looked up from germline, CDR1 is SGHRS and CDR2 is YFSETQ. CDR3 size: 16 residues. The CDR3 loop reads CASSAGLAGGNNEQFF. The CDR3 coding sequence is TGCGCCAGCAGCGCGGGACTAGCGGGGGGGAACAATGAGCAGTTCTTC.

This clonotype was seen at least ten times. CDR3 loop: CASSLRGPSTNEKLFF. The CDR3 region has the DNA TGTGCCAGCAGCTTGCGCGGACCCTCAACTAATGAAAAACTGTTTTTT. V usage is TRBV5-5 and J usage is TRBJ1-4, with D unclear. The CDR3 length is 16 residues. Germline CDR1 reads SGHKS; CDR2 reads YYEKEE (reference sequence). V gave up 1 base and J gave up 0 bases, with 10 bases separating them.

This clonotype was recorded at least ten times. CDR3 amino acids: CASSLAGDYGYTF. Written as DNA, the CDR3 is TGTGCCAGCAGTTTAGCGGGCGACTATGGCTACACCTTC. V is TRBV27 and J is TRBJ1-2; D remains unclear. The CDR3 runs 13 residues. Trimming removed 2 bases from V and 3 bases from J, with 7 bases in between. Germline CDR1 reads MNHEY; CDR2 reads SMNVEV (reference sequence).

At least ten counts were recorded for this clonotype. The V and J genes are TRBV28 and TRBJ2-5, with TRBD1 matching over 7 bases. With 5 bases clipped from V and 5 bases from J, the junction kept 20 bases outside the gene matches. Per germline, CDR1 MDHEN and CDR2 SYDVKM. The CDR3 is 18 amino acids. The CDR3 sequence is CASSPGPPRGLDRETQYF. The CDR3 DNA reads as TGTGCCAGCAGTCCAGGACCCCCTAGGGGGCTGGACAGGGAGACCCAGTACTTC.

This clonotype was observed at least ten times. V gene TRBV6-5 combines with J gene TRBJ2-7, with D tentatively TRBD1 (6 bases). With 5 bases removed from V and 4 bases from J, the gap between germline ends came to 15 bases. Germline lookup yields CDR1 MNHEY and CDR2 SVGAGI. This CDR3 contains 14 residues. In nucleotides, the CDR3 is TGTGCCAGCAGTAACAGGGACGGTGTTTACGAGCAGTACTTC. Translated: CASSNRDGVYEQYF.

This clonotype was seen repeatedly, ten times or more. J is TRBJ2-3 and V is TRBV29-1; 11 bases are shared with TRBD2. Germline V gene lookup returns CDR1 SQVTM and CDR2 ANQGSEA. CDR3 length: 16 residues. J lost 3 bases, V lost 1 base, and 6 bases had no gene match. CDR3 loop: CSVEGVAGGPTDTQYF. In DNA, the CDR3 is TGCAGCGTTGAAGGAGTAGCGGGGGGGCCAACAGATACGCAGTATTTT.

This clonotype showed up just a few times. This chain uses TRBV19 with TRBJ1-5, with D uncertain. Germline CDR1 is LNHDA and CDR2 is SQIVND (reference sequence). V lost 3 bases and J lost 0, with 9 bases in between. CDR3 length: 15 residues. The DNA of the CDR3 is TGTGCCAGTAGTATCTATCGCCATAGCAATCAGCCCCAGCATTTT. It specifies CASSIYRHSNQPQHF.

This clonotype was picked up many times. The chain carries TRBV12-3 or TRBV12-4 and TRBJ1-6; TRBD1 agrees at 9 bases. Trimming at V came to 5 bases and at J to 3 bases, leaving 2 bases not matched to a gene. This CDR3 is 15 amino acids long. CDR3 in amino acids: CASSPTGGYNSPLHF. In DNA form, the CDR3 reads TGTGCCAGCAGTCCGACAGGGGGCTATAATTCACCCCTCCACTTT.

This clonotype appeared many times. The chain employs TRBV3-1 and TRBJ2-3; no firm D call. V was cut by 1 base and J by 6 bases, with 14 bases left in between. CDR1 and CDR2 (germline): LGHDT, YNNKEL (reference sequence). The CDR3 sequence is 15 residues long. The CDR3 loop reads CASSQGNLETDTQYF. The CDR3 DNA reads as TGTGCCAGCAGCCAAGGAAATCTAGAGACGGATACGCAGTATTTT.

This clonotype occurred many times. The V and J genes are TRBV7-9 and TRBJ2-1; D is undetermined. Germline CDR1 reads SEHNR; CDR2 reads FQNEAQ (reference sequence). The CDR3 consists of 14 residues. Trimming pared 6 bases from V and 0 bases from J, leaving 9 bases between. The CDR3 reads CASRVLSSYNEQFF. The CDR3 coding sequence is TGTGCCAGCAGGGTGTTGAGCTCCTACAATGAGCAGTTCTTC.

There are many counts of this clonotype. The chain recombines TRBV7-9 with TRBJ2-1; D is undetermined. Germline loops: CDR1 SEHNR, CDR2 FQNEAQ (reference sequence). Between the trimmed V and J ends, which lost 4 bases and 6 bases, there was a span of 16 bases. The CDR3 has 15 residues. The CDR3 region has the DNA TGTGCCAGCAGCTCCCCTTCTCGCGGAGCCAATGAGCAGTTCTTC. Translating it yields CASSSPSRGANEQFF. Looking up the rest from reference TRBV7-9 and TRBJ2-1 gives the full variable domain: DTGVSQNPRHKITKRGQNVTFRCDPISEHNRLYWYRQTLGQGPEFLTYFQNEAQLEKSRLLSDRFSAERPKGSFSTLEIQRTEQGDSAMYLCASSSPSRGANEQFFGPGTRLTVL.